The 31 T cell receptor beta chains presented below share a single source sample, sequenced in a study of identical twins. In TCRdb, the 5' RACE reads were re-called with MiXCR into one record per CDR3 protein. The table shows roughly 700,000 distinct CDR3 sequences, with around 8.6% occurring only once. Separately, the same data were catalogued under a study of yellow fever vaccine responses in identical twins.

The source material was PBMCs. The receptors derive from a woman younger than 35 in good health.

The J gene is TRBJ2-7, the V gene TRBV6-1; no definite D call. The CDR3 is 16 amino acids. Germline V gene sequence: CDR1 MNHNS, CDR2 SASEGT. The V end lost 6 bases, the J end lost 3 bases, and 21 bases lay between the germline ends. CDR3 region: CASSTSTTRQSYEQYF. In DNA, the CDR3 is TGTGCCAGCAGCACCTCGACAACCCGACAAAGCTACGAGCAGTACTTC.

This clonotype occurred many times. The rearrangement links TRBV20-1 to TRBJ2-1, with 7 bases identical to TRBD1. The CDR3 totals 18 residues. Trimming removed 4 bases from V and 0 bases from J; junction bases left unmatched: 15. Germline V gives CDR1 DFQATT, CDR2 SNEGSKA (reference sequence). CDR3 coding DNA: TGCAGTGCTAAGACAGGGCTTCAACTACCGAGCTCCTACAATGAGCAGTTCTTC. This gives the protein CSAKTGLQLPSSYNEQFF.

This clonotype occurred many times. The chain couples TRBV20-1 to TRBJ2-7; maybe TRBD2 (5 bases). The length of the CDR3 is 11 residues. Trimming took off 3 bases at V and 7 bases at J, with 10 bases between the two ends. Germline V lookup: CDR1 DFQATT, CDR2 SNEGSKA (reference sequence). The CDR3 here is CSASNGVEQYF. In DNA form, the CDR3 reads TGCAGTGCTAGTAACGGGGTTGAGCAGTACTTC.

In its sample, this clonotype was seen many times. The chain joins TRBV20-1 to TRBJ2-1; the match to TRBD2 covers 7 bases. Trimming took 5 bases from V and 0 from J; bases not matched to a gene: 4. The CDR3 covers 14 residues. CDR1 is DFQATT, CDR2 SNEGSKA, per germline (reference sequence). In DNA form, the CDR3 reads TGCAGTGCTGGGCGGGGGAGCTCCTACAATGAGCAGTTCTTC. Protein: CSAGRGSSYNEQFF.

J is TRBJ2-1 and V is TRBV4-3; TRBD2 matches 10 bases. CDR1 and CDR2 from the germline V gene are LGHNA and YSLEER. The CDR3 is 19 amino acids. J was trimmed by 8 bases and V by 0 bases; bases with no gene match: 16. The CDR3 DNA reads as TGCGCCAGCAGCCAAGATAAGGAACTAGCGGGATTCCTGGAGGATGAGCAGTTCTTC. Translation gives CASSQDKELAGFLEDEQFF.

This clonotype was seen only a few times. The chain couples TRBV28 to TRBJ2-1; 9 positions agree with TRBD2. The trim removed 7 bases at V and 6 bases at J, leaving 4 bases unmatched. Looked up from germline, CDR1 is MDHEN and CDR2 is SYDVKM. The CDR3 is 13 amino acids. The CDR3 DNA is TGTGCCAGCACCCGTAGCGGGAGCAATGAGCAGTTCTTC. Translated: CASTRSGSNEQFF.

A few counts support this clonotype. This chain uses TRBV11-2 with TRBJ2-1, with 10 bases fitting TRBD2. Trimming removed 3 bases from V and 9 bases from J; junction bases left unmatched: 5. Looked up from germline, CDR1 is SGHAT and CDR2 is FQNNGV. The CDR3 contains 14 residues. The CDR3 sequence is CASSLLAGEGEQFF. CDR3 DNA: TGTGCCAGCAGCTTGCTAGCGGGAGAGGGTGAGCAGTTCTTC.

Many counts were recorded for this clonotype. This chain joins TRBV29-1 and TRBJ1-2; 11 bases line up with TRBD1. V lost 6 bases to trimming and J lost 4 bases; unmatched junction nucleotides: 7. Germline CDR1 reads SQVTM; CDR2 reads ANQGSEA. The CDR3 consists of 14 residues. The CDR3 reads CSVRTGGAGYGYTF. CDR3 DNA: TGCAGCGTCCGGACAGGGGGCGCAGGCTATGGCTACACCTTC.

This clonotype has a handful of counts. The chain employs TRBV28 and TRBJ2-7; 9 bases agree with TRBD1. CDR1 is MDHEN and CDR2 is SYDVKM in the germline V gene. The V and J ends lost 7 bases and 2 bases, in that order; junction bases with no gene match: 9. CDR3 length equals 15 residues. The CDR3 coding sequence is TGTGCCAGCACCCTGGGAGGGACAGGGACCTACGAGCAGTACTTC. It codes for CASTLGGTGTYEQYF.

This rearrangement joins TRBV18 to TRBJ1-2; D not certain. Trimming took 3 bases from V and 2 from J, leaving 13 bases between them. The length of the CDR3 is 15 residues. Germline V gene data show CDR1 as KGHSH and CDR2 as LQKENI. This chain's CDR3 is CASSPSTQVNYGYTF. The CDR3 nucleotides are TGTGCCAGCTCACCTTCGACTCAGGTGAACTATGGCTACACCTTC.

This clonotype occurred a few times. This chain links TRBV30 with TRBJ2-7; 8 nucleotides align to TRBD2. Germline trimming cut 0 bases from V and 2 bases from J; bases unmatched to any gene: 3. Germline V gene lookup returns CDR1 GTSNPN and CDR2 SVGIG (reference sequence). The CDR3 totals 14 residues. CDR3 protein: CAWSVLADPYEQYF. The CDR3 DNA is TGTGCCTGGAGTGTACTAGCGGATCCCTACGAGCAGTACTTC.

This clonotype was detected many times. The J gene is TRBJ2-2, the V gene TRBV6-1, with a possible D match to TRBD1 (6 bases). CDR1 and CDR2 (germline): MNHNS, SASEGT. This CDR3 spans 15 amino acids. V was shortened by 6 bases and J by 6 bases, with 17 bases between the two germline ends. The CDR3, as DNA: TGTGCCAGCAGCCGGCAGGGGATTTCCGCCGGGGAGCTGTTTTTT. Translating it yields CASSRQGISAGELFF.

The sample holds a few counts of this clonotype. The V gene is TRBV12-3 or TRBV12-4, the J gene TRBJ2-4; 7 bases line up with TRBD1. Losses at the gene ends were 5 bases for V and 2 bases for J; bases not matched to a gene: 12. This CDR3 is 17 amino acids long. The CDR3 loop reads CASSPVMQGVTKNIQYF. The CDR3 DNA follows: TGTGCCAGCAGTCCGGTAATGCAGGGGGTAACCAAAAACATTCAGTACTTC.

DNA of the CDR3: TGTGCCAGCAGTTCCCAGACAGGGGCACGAAGGACCGGGGAGCTGTTTTTT. Its translation is CASSSQTGARRTGELFF. The chain joins TRBV11-2 to TRBJ2-2; 8 bases match TRBD1. Germline V gene lookup returns CDR1 SGHAT and CDR2 FQNNGV. V gave up 6 bases and J gave up 5 bases; unmatched junction bases: 14. The length of the CDR3 is 17 residues.

The sample holds a few counts of this clonotype. The rearrangement joins TRBV6-1 to TRBJ2-7; possibly TRBD2 for D (5 bases). CDR1 is MNHNS, CDR2 SASEGT, per germline. The V end lost 6 bases, the J end lost 1 base, and 10 bases lay between the germline ends. The CDR3 length is 13 residues. In nucleotides, the CDR3 is TGTGCCAGCAGACTAGGGCTTTCCTACGAGCAGTACTTC. This translates into CASRLGLSYEQYF.

This clonotype came up a few times. V gene TRBV29-1 combines with J gene TRBJ1-1, with D perhaps TRBD1 (5 bases). The V gene's germline CDR1 is SQVTM and CDR2 ANQGSEA. Trimming took 3 bases from V and 4 from J, leaving 12 bases between them. This CDR3 region has 13 residues. The CDR3 region has the DNA TGCAGCGTTGATACTGGGGGGGGCACTGAAGCTTTCTTT. Protein: CSVDTGGGTEAFF.

The chain uses TRBV12-3 or TRBV12-4 and TRBJ2-2, with D uncertain. This CDR3 is built from 14 residues. Trimming took 8 bases from V and 0 from J, leaving 10 bases between them. CDR3 bases: TGTGCCAGCCAACCATCCGCGAACACCGGGGAGCTGTTTTTT. Protein: CASQPSANTGELFF.

This clonotype was recorded many times. The V gene is TRBV15, the J gene TRBJ1-6; TRBD1 aligns across 9 bases. Per the germline V gene, CDR1 is LNHNV and CDR2 is YYDKDF (reference sequence). There are 14 residues in the CDR3. V lost 5 bases to trimming and J lost 7 bases; unmatched junction nucleotides: 3. The CDR3: CATSGDRENSPLHF. CDR3 sequence (DNA): TGTGCCACCAGCGGGGACAGGGAGAATTCACCCCTCCACTTT.

The chain couples TRBV18 to TRBJ2-1, with 9 bases that match TRBD2. The CDR3 contains 17 residues. The J segment lost 0 bases and the V segment lost 6 bases, leaving 9 bases of the junction unmatched. Germline values: CDR1 KGHSH, CDR2 LQKENI. CDR3 protein: CASSLLVAGASYNEQFF. The CDR3 coding sequence is TGTGCCAGCTCCCTACTCGTAGCGGGAGCCTCCTACAATGAGCAGTTCTTC.

The chain uses TRBV20-1 and TRBJ2-5, with TRBD2 matching over 10 bases. CDR3 size: 14 residues. V trimming: 5 bases; J trimming: 5 bases; junction bases outside the gene matches: 8. In germline, CDR1 is DFQATT, CDR2 SNEGSKA (reference sequence). CDR3: CSAGHPAGGETQYF. In DNA form, the CDR3 reads TGCAGTGCTGGGCACCCAGCGGGAGGGGAGACCCAGTACTTC.

There are a few counts of this clonotype. V is TRBV7-9 and J is TRBJ1-2; D gene unclear. Germline V gene sequence: CDR1 SEHNR, CDR2 FQNEAQ (reference sequence). V lost 1 base to trimming and J lost 6 bases, with 9 bases between them. The CDR3 has 13 amino acids. In DNA, the CDR3 is TGTGCCAGCAGCTTAGAGCGTCCGGATGGCTACACCTTC. It codes for CASSLERPDGYTF.

The rearrangement uses TRBV7-2 and TRBJ2-3, with D perhaps TRBD1 (5 bases). CDR1 is SGHTA and CDR2 is FQGNSA in the germline V gene. This CDR3 region has 14 residues. The V and J ends lost 7 bases and 4 bases respectively, with 15 bases between them. CDR3 sequence (DNA): TGTGCCAGCACGGTGGAACAGGAATCAGATACGCAGTATTTT. Amino acid sequence: CASTVEQESDTQYF.

The sample holds a few counts of this clonotype. The V gene is TRBV28, the J gene TRBJ2-5; 12 bases are a match to TRBD2. The CDR3 is made up of 17 amino acids. V shed 3 bases, J shed 1 base, and the junction held 6 bases outside the gene matches. The V gene's germline CDR1 is MDHEN and CDR2 SYDVKM. The DNA for the CDR3 is TGTGCCAGCAGTTTGTATACTAGCGGGAGGAGCCAAGAGACCCAGTACTTC. Protein: CASSLYTSGRSQETQYF.

This clonotype was recorded a few times. This chain uses TRBV5-1 with TRBJ2-3; D not resolved. This CDR3 is built from 15 residues. CDR1 SGHRS and CDR2 YFSETQ come from the germline V gene. V was trimmed by 2 bases and J by 1 base, leaving 11 bases between them. The CDR3: CASSFSELRTDTQYF. In DNA, the CDR3 is TGCGCCAGCAGCTTCTCGGAGCTCCGCACAGATACGCAGTATTTT.

The chain recombines TRBV28 with TRBJ2-7; 9 bases fit TRBD2. The V segment lost 1 base and the J segment 6 bases; nucleotides outside the gene matches: 16. This CDR3 has 18 residues. Per the germline V gene, CDR1 is MDHEN and CDR2 is SYDVKM. The CDR3 coding sequence is TGTGCCAGCAGTTTATCTTCTAGCGGGGCCCAGAGGGAAGGCGAGCAGTACTTC. Protein product: CASSLSSSGAQREGEQYF.

The table lists this clonotype with many counts. The gene calls are TRBV5-5 and TRBJ2-7; 14 bases line up with TRBD2. This CDR3 contains 14 residues. From germline, CDR1 is SGHKS and CDR2 YYEKEE (reference sequence). Trimming took 4 bases from V and 4 from J; bases not matched to a gene: 1. The CDR3 DNA is TGTGCCAGCAGCCGACTAGCGGGGGGGTACGAGCAGTACTTC. It is translated as CASSRLAGGYEQYF.

This clonotype was detected only a few times. This chain links TRBV24-1 with TRBJ2-1, with D tentatively TRBD2 (5 bases). Trimming took 5 bases from V and 7 from J, leaving 23 bases between them. The CDR3 loop spans 17 amino acids. Germline V gene sequence: CDR1 KGHDR, CDR2 SFDVKD. The CDR3 protein is CATSGYRENPSQNEQFF. CDR3 in DNA: TGTGCCACCAGTGGTTACCGGGAAAACCCCTCTCAAAATGAGCAGTTCTTC.

Many counts were recorded for this clonotype. The genes are TRBV20-1 and TRBJ2-1; the match to TRBD2 covers 10 bases. J lost 3 bases, V lost 4 bases, and 3 bases had no gene match. Germline lookup yields CDR1 DFQATT and CDR2 SNEGSKA (reference sequence). The CDR3 has 14 amino acids. CDR3 bases: TGCAGTGCTACCTGGACTAGCGGCTACAATGAGCAGTTCTTC. It encodes CSATWTSGYNEQFF.

In this sample, this clonotype turned up a few times. The chain links TRBV5-5 to TRBJ1-1; D unclear. The CDR3 has 15 residues. Germline lookup yields CDR1 SGHKS and CDR2 YYEKEE (reference sequence). Trimming removed 1 base at V and 1 base at J, with 11 bases between. Here the CDR3 reads CASSLFIRGNTEAFF. The CDR3 DNA follows: TGTGCCAGCAGCTTGTTTATCCGCGGGAACACTGAAGCTTTCTTT.

This clonotype has more than one count but fewer than ten. The chain carries TRBV27 and TRBJ2-1; 9 bases are shared with TRBD2. Germline V gene lookup returns CDR1 MNHEY and CDR2 SMNVEV (reference sequence). The junction had 8 bases not matched to a gene; V was cut back by 5 bases and J by 9 bases. CDR3 size: 14 residues. The CDR3, as DNA: TGTGCCAGCAGTATTAGCGGGAGTAGTATTGAGCAGTTCTTC. Residues: CASSISGSSIEQFF.

This clonotype was detected only a few times. This chain links TRBV6-5 with TRBJ2-7; a weak D match, TRBD2 (6 bases). Trimming cost V 1 base and J 3 bases, with 10 bases left between them. This CDR3 region has 14 residues. The V gene's germline CDR1 is MNHEY and CDR2 SVGAGI. CDR3 sequence: CASSYWGTGYEQYF. The DNA of the CDR3 is TGTGCCAGCAGTTACTGGGGGACTGGCTACGAGCAGTACTTC.